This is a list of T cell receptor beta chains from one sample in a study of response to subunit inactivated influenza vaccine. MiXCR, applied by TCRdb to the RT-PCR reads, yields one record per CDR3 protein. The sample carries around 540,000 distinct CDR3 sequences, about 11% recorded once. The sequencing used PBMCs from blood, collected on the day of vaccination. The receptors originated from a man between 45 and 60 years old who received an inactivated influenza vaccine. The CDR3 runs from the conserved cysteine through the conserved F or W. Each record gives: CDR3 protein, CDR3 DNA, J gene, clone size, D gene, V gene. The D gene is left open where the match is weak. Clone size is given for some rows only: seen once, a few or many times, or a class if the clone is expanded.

cdr3_aa: CASSQDLAEWTGYTGELFF
cdr3_nt: TGCGCCAGCAGCCAAGATCTTGCTGAATGGACAGGGTACACCGGGGAGCTGTTTTTT
j_call: TRBJ2-2
clone_size: few
d_call: TRBD1
v_call: TRBV4-3

cdr3_aa: CASSVQLAGGPRDTQYF
cdr3_nt: TGTGCCAGCAGCGTACAACTAGCGGGAGGGCCAAGGGATACGCAGTATTTT
j_call: TRBJ2-3
clone_size: .
d_call: TRBD2
v_call: TRBV5-6

cdr3_aa: CSARGGTTPKQYF
cdr3_nt: TGCAGTGCTAGAGGAGGGACAACCCCCAAGCAGTACTTC
j_call: TRBJ2-7
clone_size: .
d_call: .
v_call: TRBV20-1

cdr3_aa: CASSFGDLFEAFF
cdr3_nt: TGCGCCAGCAGCTTCGGGGACCTCTTTGAAGCTTTCTTT
j_call: TRBJ1-1
clone_size: .
d_call: .
v_call: TRBV10-2

cdr3_aa: CAISESELAEYNEQFF
cdr3_nt: TGTGCCATCAGTGAGTCGGAACTAGCGGAGTACAATGAGCAGTTCTTC
j_call: TRBJ2-1
clone_size: few
d_call: TRBD2
v_call: TRBV10-3

cdr3_aa: CASSLDRWGDTGELFF
cdr3_nt: TGTGCCAGCAGTCTAGATAGGTGGGGTGACACCGGGGAGCTGTTTTTT
j_call: TRBJ2-2
clone_size: .
d_call: .
v_call: TRBV12-3/TRBV12-4

cdr3_aa: CASSERDEAFF
cdr3_nt: TGTGCCAGCAGTGAACGGGATGAAGCTTTCTTT
j_call: TRBJ1-1
clone_size: .
d_call: .
v_call: TRBV6-1

cdr3_aa: CASTGGATDTQYF
cdr3_nt: TGTGCCAGCACTGGGGGGGCCACAGATACGCAGTATTTT
j_call: TRBJ2-3
clone_size: few
d_call: .
v_call: TRBV7-2

cdr3_aa: CASSFQVGELFF
cdr3_nt: TGTGCCAGCAGTTTTCAAGTCGGGGAGCTGTTTTTT
j_call: TRBJ2-2
clone_size: .
d_call: .
v_call: TRBV12-3/TRBV12-4

cdr3_aa: CASSGETGGLETQYF
cdr3_nt: TGCGCCAGCAGCGGAGAGACAGGGGGCTTGGAGACCCAGTACTTC
j_call: TRBJ2-5
clone_size: few
d_call: TRBD1
v_call: TRBV5-1

cdr3_aa: CASSPRLAGGVDTQYF
cdr3_nt: TGTGCCAGCAGCCCGAGACTAGCGGGAGGGGTGGATACGCAGTATTTT
j_call: TRBJ2-3
clone_size: .
d_call: TRBD2
v_call: TRBV7-3

cdr3_aa: CASSQGAASSYNSPLHF
cdr3_nt: TGCGCCAGCAGCCAAGGGGCAGCTAGCTCCTATAATTCACCCCTCCACTTT
j_call: TRBJ1-6
clone_size: many
d_call: .
v_call: TRBV4-1

cdr3_aa: CASTPRAGYNEQFF
cdr3_nt: TGTGCCAGCACCCCCCGAGCGGGCTACAATGAGCAGTTCTTC
j_call: TRBJ2-1
clone_size: .
d_call: .
v_call: TRBV28

cdr3_aa: CASSIRGLEQFF
cdr3_nt: TGTGCCAGTAGTATAAGGGGGCTTGAGCAGTTCTTC
j_call: TRBJ2-1
clone_size: few
d_call: TRBD1
v_call: TRBV19

cdr3_aa: CASRTTGGERNIQYF
cdr3_nt: TGTGCCAGCAGGACCACAGGGGGCGAGAGAAACATTCAGTACTTC
j_call: TRBJ2-4
clone_size: .
d_call: TRBD1
v_call: TRBV6-1

cdr3_aa: CASSSNRGTLLEQYF
cdr3_nt: TGTGCCAGCAGCTCCAACAGGGGGACCCTACTCGAGCAGTACTTC
j_call: TRBJ2-7
clone_size: few
d_call: TRBD1
v_call: TRBV7-9

cdr3_aa: CASSQDGNSNQPQHF
cdr3_nt: TGTGCCAGCAGCCAAGATGGGAATAGCAATCAGCCCCAGCATTTT
j_call: TRBJ1-5
clone_size: .
d_call: .
v_call: TRBV3-1

cdr3_aa: CASSPALGYEQYF
cdr3_nt: TGCGCCAGCAGCCCCGCCTTGGGTTACGAGCAGTACTTC
j_call: TRBJ2-7
clone_size: .
d_call: .
v_call: TRBV5-1

cdr3_aa: CASSQPGFSPLHF
cdr3_nt: TGTGCCAGCAGCCAACCAGGGTTTTCACCCCTCCACTTT
j_call: TRBJ1-6
clone_size: .
d_call: .
v_call: TRBV12-3/TRBV12-4

cdr3_aa: CASSELGGAGQPQHF
cdr3_nt: TGTGCCAGCAGCGAATTAGGGGGCGCGGGTCAGCCCCAGCATTTT
j_call: TRBJ1-5
clone_size: .
d_call: TRBD1
v_call: TRBV7-2

cdr3_aa: CATSRSGRVPYNEQFF
cdr3_nt: TGTGCCACCAGCCGAAGCGGGAGAGTGCCTTACAATGAGCAGTTCTTC
j_call: TRBJ2-1
clone_size: .
d_call: TRBD2
v_call: TRBV15

cdr3_aa: CATNGGTNEQFF
cdr3_nt: TGTGCCACCAACGGGGGAACGAATGAGCAGTTCTTC
j_call: TRBJ2-1
clone_size: few
d_call: .
v_call: TRBV24-1

cdr3_aa: CAIRQGSDEQFF
cdr3_nt: TGTGCCATCCGACAGGGCAGCGATGAGCAGTTCTTC
j_call: TRBJ2-1
clone_size: .
d_call: TRBD1
v_call: TRBV10-3

cdr3_aa: CASSITGTYTYEQYF
cdr3_nt: TGTGCCAGCAGTATAACCGGGACATATACCTACGAGCAGTACTTC
j_call: TRBJ2-7
clone_size: few
d_call: .
v_call: TRBV28

cdr3_aa: CASSFDLAGSSYNEQFF
cdr3_nt: TGTGCCAGCAGTTTCGACCTAGCGGGATCCTCCTACAATGAGCAGTTCTTC
j_call: TRBJ2-1
clone_size: many
d_call: TRBD2
v_call: TRBV28

cdr3_aa: CASYAGDAGGKTQYF
cdr3_nt: TGCGCCAGCTACGCGGGGGACGCGGGAGGGAAGACCCAGTACTTC
j_call: TRBJ2-5
clone_size: .
d_call: TRBD2
v_call: TRBV5-1

cdr3_aa: CASSGDGRNTEAFF
cdr3_nt: TGTGCCAGCAGCGGGGACGGTAGAAACACTGAAGCTTTCTTT
j_call: TRBJ1-1
clone_size: few
d_call: .
v_call: TRBV12-3/TRBV12-4

cdr3_aa: CATSRDGALQETQYF
cdr3_nt: TGTGCCACCAGCAGAGATGGGGCTCTTCAAGAGACCCAGTACTTC
j_call: TRBJ2-5
clone_size: many
d_call: .
v_call: TRBV15

cdr3_aa: CASSIDRVETQYF
cdr3_nt: TGTGCCAGCAGCATAGACAGGGTAGAGACCCAGTACTTC
j_call: TRBJ2-5
clone_size: few
d_call: TRBD1
v_call: TRBV7-8

cdr3_aa: CASSLQGDGSTIYF
cdr3_nt: TGTGCCAGCAGCTTACAGGGTGACGGAAGCACCATATATTTT
j_call: TRBJ1-3
clone_size: .
d_call: .
v_call: TRBV7-2

cdr3_aa: CAISGSANEKLFF
cdr3_nt: TGTGCCATCAGTGGGTCAGCTAATGAAAAACTGTTTTTT
j_call: TRBJ1-4
clone_size: few
d_call: .
v_call: TRBV10-3

cdr3_aa: CASSLGQSGSPLHF
cdr3_nt: TGTGCCAGCAGCTTGGGACAGAGTGGTTCACCCCTCCACTTT
j_call: TRBJ1-6
clone_size: .
d_call: TRBD1
v_call: TRBV7-9

cdr3_aa: CASSLGGQANQPQHF
cdr3_nt: TGTGCCAGCAGCTTGGGGGGACAGGCGAATCAGCCCCAGCATTTT
j_call: TRBJ1-5
clone_size: .
d_call: TRBD1
v_call: TRBV28

cdr3_aa: CSVGTRSTGELFF
cdr3_nt: TGCAGCGTGGGGACTAGGAGCACCGGGGAGCTGTTTTTT
j_call: TRBJ2-2
clone_size: .
d_call: TRBD2
v_call: TRBV29-1

cdr3_aa: CASETGGRQPQHF
cdr3_nt: TGTGCCAGCGAGACAGGGGGAAGGCAGCCCCAGCATTTT
j_call: TRBJ1-5
clone_size: few
d_call: TRBD1
v_call: TRBV28

cdr3_aa: CASSQDRVLEQFF
cdr3_nt: TGTGCCAGCAGCCAAGACAGGGTCCTTGAGCAGTTCTTC
j_call: TRBJ2-1
clone_size: few
d_call: .
v_call: TRBV3-1

cdr3_aa: CASSPSVGLGTIWDQPQHF
cdr3_nt: TGTGCCAGCAGTCCCTCGGTGGGACTCGGGACGATTTGGGATCAGCCCCAGCATTTT
j_call: TRBJ1-5
clone_size: many
d_call: .
v_call: TRBV28

cdr3_aa: CASRRERELFF
cdr3_nt: TGTGCCAGCAGACGCGAAAGGGAGCTGTTTTTT
j_call: TRBJ2-2
clone_size: .
d_call: .
v_call: TRBV28

cdr3_aa: CASSLDHSNQPQLF
cdr3_nt: TGTGCCAGCAGCCTTGATCATAGCAATCAGCCCCAGCTTTTT
j_call: TRBJ1-5
clone_size: .
d_call: .
v_call: TRBV12-3/TRBV12-4

cdr3_aa: CASRDAPAHTSYNEQFF
cdr3_nt: TGTGCCAGCAGAGACGCCCCGGCCCATACCTCCTACAATGAGCAGTTCTTC
j_call: TRBJ2-1
clone_size: .
d_call: .
v_call: TRBV2

cdr3_aa: CSARDPQGNRYRGGGYNEQFF
cdr3_nt: TGCAGTGCTAGAGATCCTCAGGGAAATCGATACAGGGGGGGCGGTTACAATGAGCAGTTCTTC
j_call: TRBJ2-1
clone_size: .
d_call: .
v_call: TRBV20-1

cdr3_aa: CSVGGLDTEAFF
cdr3_nt: TGCAGTGTGGGGGGCCTCGACACTGAAGCTTTCTTT
j_call: TRBJ1-1
clone_size: few
d_call: .
v_call: TRBV20-1

cdr3_aa: CASSPRWQGSFYEQFF
cdr3_nt: TGTGCCAGCAGCCCACGTTGGCAGGGTAGCTTCTATGAGCAGTTCTTC
j_call: TRBJ2-1
clone_size: few
d_call: .
v_call: TRBV3-1

cdr3_aa: CASSFTEDYEQYF
cdr3_nt: TGTGCCAGCAGCTTTACAGAAGACTACGAGCAGTACTTC
j_call: TRBJ2-7
clone_size: .
d_call: .
v_call: TRBV5-6

cdr3_aa: CASSLFGVDEQYF
cdr3_nt: TGCGCCAGCAGCTTGTTCGGGGTGGACGAGCAGTACTTC
j_call: TRBJ2-7
clone_size: many
d_call: .
v_call: TRBV5-1

cdr3_aa: CASSEEEIRGYTF
cdr3_nt: TGTGCCAGCAGTGAAGAGGAGATCAGGGGCTACACCTTC
j_call: TRBJ1-2
clone_size: few
d_call: .
v_call: TRBV2

cdr3_aa: CASMRLAGEQYF
cdr3_nt: TGTGCCAGCATGCGACTAGCGGGAGAGCAGTACTTC
j_call: TRBJ2-7
clone_size: .
d_call: TRBD2
v_call: TRBV12-3/TRBV12-4

cdr3_aa: CALAASLKYEQFF
cdr3_nt: TGTGCCCTTGCCGCTTCGTTAAAATATGAGCAGTTCTTC
j_call: TRBJ2-1
clone_size: .
d_call: .
v_call: TRBV6-6

cdr3_aa: CASAHQGSTDTQYF
cdr3_nt: TGTGCCAGCGCGCACCAGGGCAGCACAGATACGCAGTATTTT
j_call: TRBJ2-3
clone_size: many
d_call: .
v_call: TRBV4-2

cdr3_aa: CASRTGTGVAGELFF
cdr3_nt: TGTGCCAGCAGAACCGGGACAGGGGTCGCCGGGGAGCTGTTTTTT
j_call: TRBJ2-2
clone_size: .
d_call: TRBD1
v_call: TRBV25-1

cdr3_aa: CASGPIGGILPRSTDTQYF
cdr3_nt: TGTGCTAGTGGGCCCATAGGGGGGATTCTACCTAGAAGCACAGATACGCAGTATTTT
j_call: TRBJ2-3
clone_size: .
d_call: .
v_call: TRBV12-5

cdr3_aa: CASSPPGLAGVRTGELFF
cdr3_nt: TGTGCCAGCAGCCCGCCCGGACTAGCGGGAGTAAGAACCGGGGAGCTGTTTTTT
j_call: TRBJ2-2
clone_size: few
d_call: TRBD2
v_call: TRBV7-8

cdr3_aa: CSARDGTGDSPLHF
cdr3_nt: TGCAGTGCTAGAGATGGGACAGGTGATTCACCCCTCCACTTT
j_call: TRBJ1-6
clone_size: once
d_call: TRBD1
v_call: TRBV20-1

cdr3_aa: CSARDRKQDSPHYGYTF
cdr3_nt: TGCAGTGCTAGAGATAGGAAACAGGACTCACCCCACTATGGCTACACCTTC
j_call: TRBJ1-2
clone_size: many
d_call: .
v_call: TRBV20-1

cdr3_aa: CASSQGLISYEQYF
cdr3_nt: TGTGCCAGCAGCCAAGGACTGATCTCCTACGAGCAGTACTTC
j_call: TRBJ2-7
clone_size: few
d_call: .
v_call: TRBV3-1

cdr3_aa: CASSLSIYRQGARNEQFF
cdr3_nt: TGTGCCAGCTCACTAAGTATCTATAGACAGGGGGCTCGTAATGAGCAGTTCTTC
j_call: TRBJ2-1
clone_size: .
d_call: TRBD1
v_call: TRBV18

cdr3_aa: CATSRDLGSYEQYF
cdr3_nt: TGTGCCACCAGCAGAGATCTGGGCTCCTACGAGCAGTACTTC
j_call: TRBJ2-7
clone_size: many
d_call: .
v_call: TRBV15

cdr3_aa: CASSLEPWTNNEQFF
cdr3_nt: TGCGCCAGCAGCTTGGAACCATGGACAAATAATGAGCAGTTCTTC
j_call: TRBJ2-1
clone_size: few
d_call: .
v_call: TRBV5-1

cdr3_aa: CATQRGGYYGYTF
cdr3_nt: TGTGCCACACAGCGGGGCGGCTACTATGGCTACACCTTC
j_call: TRBJ1-2
clone_size: .
d_call: .
v_call: TRBV6-6